This paragraph reports one T cell receptor beta chain. Its antigen is unidentified. This sample is drawn from a study of cytomegalovirus exposure and HLA in healthy donors. PCR primers comprised 60 Vbeta and 13 Jbeta primers. The protocol was immunoSEQ multiplex PCR, while the TCRdb copy is restricted to in-frame clones and leaves out a portion. The repertoire holds roughly 160,000 clones, with 80% as singletons. General study points: V segments that were indistinguishable, TRBV6-2 and TRBV6-3 among them, were omitted from analysis.

V gave up 4 bases and J gave up 5 bases; unmatched junction bases: 14. The CDR3 totals 16 residues. Per the germline V gene, CDR1 is SGHNT and CDR2 is YYREEE (reference sequence). The V call is TRBV5-4, the J call TRBJ1-2, with 7 positions matching TRBD1. The sequence was obtained from a man aged 18-30 years in good health and CMV-seropositive. The material sequenced was PBMCs. The CDR3 loop reads CASSVTSRGLRYGYTF. CDR3 coding DNA: TGTGCCAGCAGCGTAACCTCCAGGGGGTTAAGGTATGGCTACACCTTC. Together with reference TRBV5-4 and TRBJ1-2, the CDR3 gives the full variable domain: ETGVTQSPTHLIKTRGQQVTLRCSSQSGHNTVSWYQQALGQGPQFIFQYYREEENGRGNFPPRFSGLQFPNYSSELNVNALELDDSALYLCASSVTSRGLRYGYTFGSGTRLTVV.